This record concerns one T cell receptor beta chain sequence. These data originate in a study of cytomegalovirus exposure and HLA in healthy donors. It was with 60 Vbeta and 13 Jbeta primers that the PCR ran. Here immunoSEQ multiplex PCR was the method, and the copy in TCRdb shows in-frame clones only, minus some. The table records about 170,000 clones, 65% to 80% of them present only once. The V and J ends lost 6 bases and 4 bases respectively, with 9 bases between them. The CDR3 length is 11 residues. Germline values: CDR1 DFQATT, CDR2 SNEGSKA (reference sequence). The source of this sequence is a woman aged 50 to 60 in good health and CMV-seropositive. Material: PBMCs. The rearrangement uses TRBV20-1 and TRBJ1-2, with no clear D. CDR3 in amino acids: CSATVGYGYTF. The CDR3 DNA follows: TGCAGTGCCACTGTTGGCTATGGCTACACCTTC.